A single sample gave rise to the 14 T cell receptor beta chains below, sequenced in a study of shared clonotypes between healthy human individuals. Sequencing used immunoSEQ multiplex PCR; TCRdb keeps in-frame clones, though not all of them. The sample contains about half a million clones, roughly three quarters of which appear only once. Sequenced material: PBMCs. The origin of the receptors is a woman in her thirties or forties in good health. Some clones in this sample may be carry-over from other donors' samples.

The CDR3 loop reads CAWRDRGNTEAFF. The CDR3 bases are TGTGCCTGGAGGGACAGGGGGAACACTGAAGCTTTCTTT. The chain uses TRBV30 and TRBJ1-1; TRBD1 matches at 9 bases. The V and J ends lost 3 bases and 1 base, in that order; junction bases with no gene match: 0. The CDR3 extends over 13 amino acids. Germline V gives CDR1 GTSNPN, CDR2 SVGIG (reference sequence).

The chain carries TRBV28 and TRBJ2-6; D is undetermined. The CDR3 has 16 amino acids. The germline gives CDR1 MDHEN, CDR2 SYDVKM. Trimming stripped 2 bases from V and 4 bases from J, with 12 bases between. Here the CDR3 DNA reads TGTGCCAGCAGTTTACGCCCAGGACGCGGGGCCAACGTCCTGACTTTC. This encodes CASSLRPGRGANVLTF.

CDR3 DNA sequence: TGTGCCAGCCGCAGTTGGGGGCGGGACACTGAAGCTTTCTTT. This translates into CASRSWGRDTEAFF. The chain links TRBV2 to TRBJ1-1; D may be TRBD1 (6 bases). V lost 8 bases to trimming and J lost 3 bases, with 16 bases between them. Germline CDR1 reads SNHLY; CDR2 reads FYNNEI. The CDR3 covers 14 residues.

This clone was counted between two and nine times. V and J are TRBV28 and TRBJ2-7; D gene unclear. Trimming stripped 5 bases from V and 3 bases from J, with 17 bases between. Germline CDR1 is MDHEN and CDR2 is SYDVKM. This CDR3 has 15 amino acids. CDR3 amino acids: CASSGRSGRFYEQYF. Here the CDR3 DNA reads TGTGCCAGCAGTGGACGATCCGGGCGGTTCTACGAGCAGTACTTC.

This clone appeared a single time. The rearrangement joins TRBV13 to TRBJ2-5, with D tentatively TRBD1 (5 bases). Germline values: CDR1 PRHDT, CDR2 FYEKMQ (reference sequence). V lost 5 bases, J lost 1 base, and 23 bases lay in between. This CDR3 region has 18 residues. CDR3 coding DNA: TGTGCCAGCAGCCACAAAACAGGTTCCCCGTACCGCCAAGAGACCCAGTACTTC. This codes for CASSHKTGSPYRQETQYF.

The V gene is TRBV7-8, the J gene TRBJ1-4, with 8 bases that match TRBD1. The V and J ends lost 5 bases and 8 bases, in that order; junction bases with no gene match: 10. Germline CDR1 reads SGHVS; CDR2 reads FQNEAQ. This CDR3 contains 15 residues. For the CDR3, the DNA is TGTGCCAGCAGCCCACCCGGGACAGGTACCGAAAAACTGTTTTTT. Translation: CASSPPGTGTEKLFF.

The count of this clone is one. The chain combines TRBV7-2 with TRBJ1-3; the D is unclear. CDR3 size: 15 residues. The V gene lost 5 bases and the J gene lost 3 bases, with 14 bases spanning the gap. CDR1 and CDR2 from the germline V gene are SGHTA and FQGNSA. The CDR3 protein is CASSPSVESGNTIYF. In DNA, the CDR3 is TGTGCCAGCAGCCCTTCGGTAGAAAGTGGAAACACCATATATTTT.

The chain carries TRBV18 and TRBJ2-1; D is perhaps TRBD1 (6 bases). V was trimmed by 2 bases and J by 0 bases, leaving 17 bases between them. This CDR3 is 18 amino acids long. The V gene's germline CDR1 is KGHSH and CDR2 LQKENI. The CDR3 nucleotides are TGTGCCAGCTCACCAATATCCGGGACAACCGACTCCTACAATGAGCAGTTCTTC. Residues: CASSPISGTTDSYNEQFF. Combining the CDR3 with reference TRBV18 and TRBJ2-1 gives the whole variable domain NAGVMQNPRHLVRRRGQEARLRCSPMKGHSHVYWYRQLPEEGLKFMVYLQKENIIDESGMPKERFSAEFPKEGPSILRIQQVVRGDSAAYFCASSPISGTTDSYNEQFFGPGTRLTVL.

This chain uses TRBV30 with TRBJ2-7; D may be TRBD1 (6 bases). Between the trimmed V and J ends, which lost 0 bases and 1 base, there was a span of 13 bases. CDR1 is GTSNPN and CDR2 is SVGIG in the germline V gene (reference sequence). CDR3 size: 15 residues. CDR3 region: CAWSVRTGTSYEQYF. The CDR3 DNA sequence: TGTGCCTGGAGTGTCCGCACAGGGACGTCCTACGAGCAGTACTTC.

This clone was observed a single time. The chain uses TRBV5-6 and TRBJ2-3; 8 bases agree with TRBD2. This CDR3 is built from 16 residues. V gave up 2 bases and J gave up 5 bases; unmatched junction bases: 10. Looked up from germline, CDR1 is SGHDT and CDR2 is YYEEEE. The CDR3 DNA reads as TGTGCCAGCAGCTTTGGTGAGCTAGCGGGCGGAGATACGCAGTATTTT. Amino acid sequence: CASSFGELAGGDTQYF.

Details on this clone: A far larger clone lies a single base away; this is likely a read error. CDR3 residues: CASSRNRGTDTQYF. The CDR3 nucleotides read TGCGCCAGCAGCCGGAACAGGGGCACAGATACGCAGTATTTT. This rearrangement joins TRBV4-1 to TRBJ2-3, with D possibly TRBD1 on 6 matching bases. This CDR3 spans 14 amino acids. V lost 4 bases to trimming and J lost 1 base, with 9 bases between them. The V gene's germline CDR1 is MGHRA and CDR2 YSYEKL.

The gene calls are TRBV6-4 and TRBJ2-2, with D maybe TRBD2 (5 bases). V was trimmed by 2 bases and J by 1 base, leaving 8 bases between them. The CDR3 contains 15 residues. Per the germline V gene, CDR1 is MRHNA and CDR2 is SNTAGT. The CDR3 nucleotides are TGTGCCAGCAGTGACCGGGCGGGGAACACCGGGGAGCTGTTTTTT. Protein: CASSDRAGNTGELFF.

The chain joins TRBV4-3 to TRBJ2-5; D possibly corresponds to TRBD1 (6 bases). Germline values: CDR1 LGHNA, CDR2 YSLEER. The CDR3 has 16 amino acids. The V end was cut by 1 base, the J end by 5 bases, with 17 bases between. The CDR3 spells CASSQGALRGMETQYF. CDR3 nucleotide sequence: TGCGCCAGCAGCCAAGGGGCACTCAGGGGTATGGAGACCCAGTACTTC.

The V and J genes are TRBV19 and TRBJ2-1; 9 bases line up with TRBD2. The V segment lost 3 bases and the J segment 4 bases; nucleotides outside the gene matches: 13. In germline, CDR1 is LNHDA, CDR2 SQIVND (reference sequence). The CDR3 extends over 18 amino acids. CDR3 residues: CASSISATSGSVYNEQFF. The CDR3 bases are TGTGCCAGTAGTATCAGCGCGACTAGCGGATCTGTTTACAATGAGCAGTTCTTC.